This T cell receptor (beta chain) emerged from a study of T cell repertoires in cytomegalovirus infection. At the level of the study: Public TCR beta signatures provided an indication of both CMV infection and a matching HLA type.

Via MiXCR, TCRdb re-called the reads, giving one row per CDR3 protein. The repertoire holds over 50,000 distinct CDR3 sequences, with 20% to 25% as singletons. Between the trimmed V and J ends, which lost 0 bases and 4 bases, there was a span of 7 bases. The CDR3 is made up of 13 amino acids. CDR1 is SGHTA, CDR2 FQGNSA, per germline. With respect to this clonotype: Its target is not known.

The chain employs TRBV7-2 and TRBJ2-7; D gene ambiguous. The sequence was collected from a human donor in good health (CMV status not recorded). Some clones in this sample may be carry-over from other donors' samples. The starting material was CD8+ T cells from cultured PBMCs, obtained from culture after CMV antigen stimulation. CDR3 residues: CASSLAPAYEQYF. The CDR3 nucleotides are TGTGCCAGCAGCTTAGCGCCGGCTTACGAGCAGTACTTC.